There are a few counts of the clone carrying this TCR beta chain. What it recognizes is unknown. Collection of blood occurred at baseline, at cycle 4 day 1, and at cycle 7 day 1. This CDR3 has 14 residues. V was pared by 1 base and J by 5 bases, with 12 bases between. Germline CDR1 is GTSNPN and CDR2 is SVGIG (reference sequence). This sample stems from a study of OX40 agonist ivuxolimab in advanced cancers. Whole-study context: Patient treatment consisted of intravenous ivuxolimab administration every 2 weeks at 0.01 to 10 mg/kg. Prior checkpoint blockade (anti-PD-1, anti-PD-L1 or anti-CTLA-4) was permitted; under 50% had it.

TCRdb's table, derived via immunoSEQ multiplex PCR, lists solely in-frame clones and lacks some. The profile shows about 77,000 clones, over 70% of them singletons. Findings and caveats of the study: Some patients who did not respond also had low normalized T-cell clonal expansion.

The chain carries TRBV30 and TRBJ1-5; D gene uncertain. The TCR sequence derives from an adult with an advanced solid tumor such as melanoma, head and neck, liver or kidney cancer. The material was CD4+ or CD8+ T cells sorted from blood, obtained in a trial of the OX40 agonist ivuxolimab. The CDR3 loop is CAWSEANPHQPQHF. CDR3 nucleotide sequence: TGTGCCTGGAGTGAGGCCAACCCTCATCAGCCCCAGCATTTT.